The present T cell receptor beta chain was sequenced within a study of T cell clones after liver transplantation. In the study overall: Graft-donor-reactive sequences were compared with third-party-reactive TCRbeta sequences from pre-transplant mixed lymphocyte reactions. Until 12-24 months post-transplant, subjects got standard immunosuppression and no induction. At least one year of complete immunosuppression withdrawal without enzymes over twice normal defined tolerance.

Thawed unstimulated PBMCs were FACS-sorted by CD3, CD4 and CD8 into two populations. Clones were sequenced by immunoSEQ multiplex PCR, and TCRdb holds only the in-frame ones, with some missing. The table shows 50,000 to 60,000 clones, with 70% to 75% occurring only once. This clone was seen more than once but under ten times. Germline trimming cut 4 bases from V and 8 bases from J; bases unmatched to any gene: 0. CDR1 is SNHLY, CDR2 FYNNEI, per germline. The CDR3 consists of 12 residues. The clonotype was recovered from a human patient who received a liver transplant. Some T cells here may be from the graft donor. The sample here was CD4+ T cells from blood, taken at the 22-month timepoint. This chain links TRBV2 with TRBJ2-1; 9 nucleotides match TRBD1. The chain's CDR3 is CASSGQGDEQFF. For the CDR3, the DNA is TGTGCCAGCAGTGGACAGGGGGATGAGCAGTTCTTC.